The rows below give T cell receptor beta chains drawn from one sample of a study of T cell repertoires in aging, cancer and after chemotherapy. From the multiplex PCR reads, TCRdb called clonotypes with MiXCR, one entry per CDR3 protein. The repertoire holds around 6,200 distinct CDR3 sequences, with 25% to 30% as singletons. The sample taken for sequencing was blood. The source of these receptors is a human donor in good health. Both conserved end residues are part of each CDR3. A D gene is named only where the DNA matches it firmly. Clone size appears in some rows only: once, few, many, or a class for an expanded clone.

. | TRBJ2-6 | medium-sized | 16 | TRBV10-3 | TGTGCCGCAGGGACGGGCCCGGGGGCTGGGGCCAACGTCCTGACTTTC | CAAGTGPGAGANVLTF
. | TRBJ1-5 | . | 13 | TRBV27 | TGTGCCAGCTCAGGTGTCTATAATCAGCCCCAGCATTTT | CASSGVYNQPQHF
TRBD2 | TRBJ2-5 | . | 15 | TRBV7-3 | TGTGCCAGCAGTTCCAGCGGGAGACTCCAAGAGACCCAGTACTTC | CASSSSGRLQETQYF
TRBD2 | TRBJ2-1 | . | 15 | TRBV10-3 | TGTGCCGTTGGAATAGCGGGAGCCTCATACAATGAGCAGTTCTTC | CAVGIAGASYNEQFF
TRBD2 | TRBJ2-1 | . | 14 | TRBV20-1 | TGCAGTGCTAGATTAGCGGGGGGGCGAAATGAGCAGTTCTTC | CSARLAGGRNEQFF
. | TRBJ2-6 | few | 16 | TRBV12-3/TRBV12-4 | TGTGCCAGCAGTTTTTCGAGGGTTCCTGGGGCCAACGTCCTGACTTTC | CASSFSRVPGANVLTF
. | TRBJ1-2 | . | 15 | TRBV20-1 | TGCAGTGCTAGAGTGGGCGGGGGGAATCAAGATGGCTACACCTTC | CSARVGGGNQDGYTF
TRBD1 | TRBJ2-6 | medium-sized | 17 | TRBV7-9 | TGTGCCAGCAGCCAGGGACAGGGGGCGTCTGGGGCCAACGTCCTGACTTTC | CASSQGQGASGANVLTF
TRBD1 | TRBJ2-3 | once | 15 | TRBV24-1 | TGTGCCACCAGTGGGGGCAGGGGGCGAACAGATACGCAGTATTTT | CATSGGRGRTDTQYF
TRBD2 | TRBJ2-3 | few | 16 | TRBV15 | TGTGCCACCAGCAGGGCTCTAGCGGGGGGCACAGATACGCAGTATTTT | CATSRALAGGTDTQYF
. | TRBJ1-3 | . | 14 | TRBV7-2 | TGTGCCAGCAGCTTAACGGAACCTGGAAACACCATATATTTT | CASSLTEPGNTIYF
. | TRBJ2-1 | medium-sized | 15 | TRBV29-1 | TGCAGCGTTGAAGATTTCGAGACTACTTACAATGAGCAGTTCTTC | CSVEDFETTYNEQFF
. | TRBJ2-5 | medium-sized | 15 | TRBV29-1 | TGCAGCGTTGAAGAGGACTGGTCCGCCCAAGAGACCCAGTACTTC | CSVEEDWSAQETQYF
TRBD2 | TRBJ2-1 | medium-sized | 17 | TRBV6-5 | TGTGCCAGCAGTTACTGGTCGACTAGCGGGAGGGCAGATGAGCAGTTCTTC | CASSYWSTSGRADEQFF
TRBD2 | TRBJ2-3 | few | 15 | TRBV6-2/TRBV6-3 | TGTGCCAGCAGCCTGACTAGCGGGAGGGCAGATACGCAGTATTTT | CASSLTSGRADTQYF
TRBD2 | TRBJ2-1 | . | 15 | TRBV15 | TGTGCCACCAGGGGGACTAGCGGGACGGAAGATGAGCAGTTCTTC | CATRGTSGTEDEQFF
TRBD1 | TRBJ2-1 | . | 17 | TRBV27 | TGTGCCAGCAGCTCAACCGGGACAGGCAGGAGTTACAATGAGCAGTTCTTC | CASSSTGTGRSYNEQFF
TRBD2 | TRBJ2-1 | . | 14 | TRBV12-3/TRBV12-4 | TGTGCCAGCAGTTTGCTAGCGGGGGTCAATGAGCAGTTCTTC | CASSLLAGVNEQFF
TRBD2 | TRBJ2-3 | . | 16 | TRBV6-6 | TGTGCCAGCAGCCTCGGCCTATCGGGAGGGCGGTATACGCAGTATTTT | CASSLGLSGGRYTQYF
. | TRBJ2-7 | medium-sized | 16 | TRBV10-3 | TGTGCCATCAGAGAGGGCCGGGAACTGCCATTCGACGAGCAGTACTTC | CAIREGRELPFDEQYF
TRBD1 | TRBJ1-1 | few | 15 | TRBV7-2 | TGTGCCAGCAGCTTAGTGACAGGGGGGAACACTGAAGCTTTCTTT | CASSLVTGGNTEAFF
TRBD1 | TRBJ1-4 | few | 14 | TRBV6-2/TRBV6-3 | TGTGCCAGCAACGTGCAGGGGGGTCGTGAAAAACTGTTTTTT | CASNVQGGREKLFF
. | TRBJ2-1 | medium-sized | 14 | TRBV20-1 | TGCAGTGCTAGAGGTTTAGACTCCTACAATGAGCAGTTCTTC | CSARGLDSYNEQFF
TRBD2 | TRBJ2-1 | medium-sized | 15 | TRBV7-3 | TGTGCCAGCAGCTATCTAGCGGGGCATGGCAATGAGCAGTTCTTC | CASSYLAGHGNEQFF
. | TRBJ1-3 | medium-sized | 15 | TRBV6-1 | TGTGCCAGCACTATACAGGTTTCCTCTGGAAACACCATATATTTT | CASTIQVSSGNTIYF
. | TRBJ1-4 | . | 15 | TRBV6-6 | TGTGCCAGCAGTGGGACGACAGTTAGCGACGAAAAACTGTTTTTT | CASSGTTVSDEKLFF
. | TRBJ2-3 | few | 15 | TRBV5-1 | TGCGCCAGCAGGGGTCGGCGACCTAGCACAGATACGCAGTATTTT | CASRGRRPSTDTQYF
. | TRBJ1-6 | medium-sized | 16 | TRBV6-1 | TGTGCCAGCAGTGAAGGCGGAGAGCCGGGGAGTTCACCCCTCCACTTT | CASSEGGEPGSSPLHF
. | TRBJ2-3 | few | 14 | TRBV5-1 | TGCGCCAGCACGGCAGTCGCTAGCACAGATACGCAGTATTTT | CASTAVASTDTQYF
TRBD2 | TRBJ2-1 | . | 16 | TRBV27 | TGTGCCAGCAGTCCCTTAGCGGGAGGGCCGCGCAATGAGCAGTTCTTC | CASSPLAGGPRNEQFF
. | TRBJ1-4 | medium-sized | 17 | TRBV27 | TGTGCCAGCAGTTTATCGTTTCAGGGGACCCCGAAGGCGGAACTGTTTTTT | CASSLSFQGTPKAELFF
. | TRBJ1-1 | medium-sized | 15 | TRBV7-9 | TGTGCCAGCACCCACGACACATCTAGTCGCGCTGAAGCTTTCTTT | CASTHDTSSRAEAFF
. | TRBJ2-7 | . | 14 | TRBV2 | TGTGCCAGCAGAAGGGGGGGCACGGTGTACGAGCAGTACTTC | CASRRGGTVYEQYF
. | TRBJ2-3 | medium-sized | 13 | TRBV11-3 | TGTGCCAGCAGCTGGGACCTGCGGGATACGCAGTATTTT | CASSWDLRDTQYF
. | TRBJ2-1 | medium-sized | 11 | TRBV29-1 | TGCAGCGTCACACCGGGGAATGAGCAGTTCTTC | CSVTPGNEQFF
. | TRBJ1-1 | medium-sized | 12 | TRBV30 | TGTGCCTGGAGTTACAGCGTTAAAGAAGCTTTCTTT | CAWSYSVKEAFF
TRBD2 | TRBJ2-2 | few | 20 | TRBV4-3 | TGCGCCAGCAGCCAAGGAGAGGGACTAGCGGGAGGGCCTGGTACCGGGGAGCTGTTTTTT | CASSQGEGLAGGPGTGELFF
TRBD1 | TRBJ2-7 | few | 14 | TRBV9 | TGTGCCAGCAGCGTAGGGGACAGGGCCTACGAGCAGTACTTC | CASSVGDRAYEQYF
. | TRBJ1-3 | . | 16 | TRBV6-1 | TGTGCCAGCAGTGAACAAGGGGACGCGTCTGGAAACACCATATATTTT | CASSEQGDASGNTIYF
TRBD2 | TRBJ2-7 | medium-sized | 16 | TRBV6-5 | TGTGCCAGCAGTGGCGGGACTAGCGGAAACTCCTACGAGCAGTACTTC | CASSGGTSGNSYEQYF
. | TRBJ2-2 | few | 15 | TRBV11-2 | TGTGCCAGCAGCTTACAGGGATTGGGGGCCGGGGAGCTGTTTTTT | CASSLQGLGAGELFF